A single T cell receptor beta chain is shown here with its context. An end of the junction does not agree with germline; a read error may underlie this. There are 16 residues in the CDR3. CDR1 is SGHAT, CDR2 FQNNGV, per germline. This specimen belongs to a study of metastatic and nonmetastatic thyroid tumors. All patients reached thyroid surgery having received no treatment beforehand. Through MiXCR, TCRdb re-clonotyped the PCR reads. Among about 23,000 clones listed, approximately 24% were seen once. Sequencing was carried out using blood. J is TRBJ2-3 and V is TRBV11-2, with 13 bases fitting TRBD2. The clonotype was recovered from a female donor with papillary thyroid cancer or a benign thyroid nodule (not recorded which). Some clones in this sample may be carry-over from other donors' samples. CDR3 region: CASSPGLAGDGDSQYF. The CDR3 DNA reads as TGTGCCAGCAGCCCCGGACTAGCGGGAGACGGAGATTCGCAGTATTTT. The entire variable domain, with the rest obtained from reference TRBV11-2 and TRBJ2-3, is as follows: EAGVAQSPRYKIIEKRQSVAFWCNPISGHATLYWYQQILGQGPKLLIQFQNNGVVDDSQLPKDRFSAERLKGVDSTLKIQPAKLEDSAVYLCASSPGLAGDGDSQYFGPGTRLTVL.